This TCR beta chain was captured by sequencing in a study of T cells after somatic rescue of genetic block. The V gene end was trimmed by 6 bases and the J gene end by 2 bases; junction bases not matched to a gene: 6. The CDR3 loop spans 14 amino acids. Germline V gene data show CDR1 as LNHDA and CDR2 as SQIVND (reference sequence). This clone was counted between two and nine times. Libraries were prepared by immunoSEQ multiplex PCR; TCRdb keeps only in-frame clonotypes and omits some of them. The repertoire holds over 10,000 clones, with roughly 73% as singletons. The genes are TRBV19 and TRBJ1-1; the match to TRBD1 covers 7 bases. The sequencing sample was made of peripheral blood mononuclear cells (PBMCs). This sequence originates from a boy under 18. CDR3 amino acids: CASSFGQENTEAFF. CDR3 sequence (DNA): TGTGCCAGTAGCTTCGGACAGGAAAACACTGAAGCTTTCTTT.